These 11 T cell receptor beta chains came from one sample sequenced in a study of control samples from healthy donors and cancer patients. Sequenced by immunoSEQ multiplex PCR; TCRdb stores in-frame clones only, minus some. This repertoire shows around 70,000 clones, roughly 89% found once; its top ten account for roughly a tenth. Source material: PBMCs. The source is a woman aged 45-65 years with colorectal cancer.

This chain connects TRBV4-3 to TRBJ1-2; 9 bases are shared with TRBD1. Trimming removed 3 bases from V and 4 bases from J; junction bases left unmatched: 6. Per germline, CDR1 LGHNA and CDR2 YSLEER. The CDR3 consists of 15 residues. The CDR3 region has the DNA TGCGCCAGCAGCCACCTGACAGGGGGGGCCTATGGCTACACCTTC. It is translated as CASSHLTGGAYGYTF.

CDR3 loop: CASSFQGLAAYNEQFF. As DNA, the CDR3 is TGCGCCAGCAGCTTCCAAGGACTAGCGGCATACAATGAGCAGTTCTTC. The chain employs TRBV5-1 and TRBJ2-1, with TRBD2 matching over 10 bases. The CDR3 contains 16 residues. With 2 bases clipped from V and 4 bases from J, the junction kept 6 bases outside the gene matches. Germline V lookup: CDR1 SGHRS, CDR2 YFSETQ.

Written as DNA, the CDR3 is TGTGCCACCGCGGACAGCATGAACACTGAAGCTTTCTTT. This sequence encodes CATADSMNTEAFF. The V and J genes are TRBV2 and TRBJ1-1, with a tentative D call TRBD1 (6 bases). Germline lookup yields CDR1 SNHLY and CDR2 FYNNEI. CDR3 size: 13 residues. The V end lost 10 bases, the J end lost 0 bases, and 12 bases lay between the germline ends.

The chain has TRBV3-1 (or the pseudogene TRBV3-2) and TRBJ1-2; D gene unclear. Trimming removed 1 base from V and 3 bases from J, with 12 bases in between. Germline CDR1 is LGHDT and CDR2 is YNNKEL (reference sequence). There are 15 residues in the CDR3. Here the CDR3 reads CASSQGSTLHYGYTF. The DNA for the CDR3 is TGTGCCAGCAGCCAAGGATCCACCTTACACTATGGCTACACCTTC.

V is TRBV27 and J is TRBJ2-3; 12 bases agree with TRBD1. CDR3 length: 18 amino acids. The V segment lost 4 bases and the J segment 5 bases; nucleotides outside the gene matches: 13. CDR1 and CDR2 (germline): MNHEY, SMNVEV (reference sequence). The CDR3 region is CASSWNPPGTGGEDTQYF. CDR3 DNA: TGTGCCAGCAGTTGGAATCCGCCCGGGACAGGGGGCGAAGATACGCAGTATTTT.

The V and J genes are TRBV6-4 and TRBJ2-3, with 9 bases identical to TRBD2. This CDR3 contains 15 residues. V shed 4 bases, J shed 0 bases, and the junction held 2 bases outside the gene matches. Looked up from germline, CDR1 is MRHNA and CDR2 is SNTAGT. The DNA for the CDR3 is TGTGCCAGCAGTGCCCTAGCGGGGAGCACAGATACGCAGTATTTT. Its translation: CASSALAGSTDTQYF.

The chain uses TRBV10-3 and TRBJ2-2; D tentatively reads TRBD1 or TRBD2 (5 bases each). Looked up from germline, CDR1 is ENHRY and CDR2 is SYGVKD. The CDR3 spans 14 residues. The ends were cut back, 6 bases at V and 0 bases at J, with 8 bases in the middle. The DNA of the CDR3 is TGTGCCATCAGCCAGGGAGCGAACACCGGGGAGCTGTTTTTT. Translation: CAISQGANTGELFF.

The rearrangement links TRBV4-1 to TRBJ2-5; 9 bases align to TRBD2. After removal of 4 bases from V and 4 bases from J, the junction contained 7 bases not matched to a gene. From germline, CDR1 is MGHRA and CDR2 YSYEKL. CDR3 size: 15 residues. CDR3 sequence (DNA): TGCGCCAGCAGCCCTTTGGCGGGGGGGCTAGAGACCCAGTACTTC. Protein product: CASSPLAGGLETQYF.

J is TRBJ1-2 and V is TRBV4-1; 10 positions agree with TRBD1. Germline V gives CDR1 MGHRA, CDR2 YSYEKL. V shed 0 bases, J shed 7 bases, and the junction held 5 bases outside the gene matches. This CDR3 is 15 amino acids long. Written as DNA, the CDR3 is TGCGCCAGCAGCCAAGATAAAGACAGGGGGCTTGGCTACACCTTC. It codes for CASSQDKDRGLGYTF.

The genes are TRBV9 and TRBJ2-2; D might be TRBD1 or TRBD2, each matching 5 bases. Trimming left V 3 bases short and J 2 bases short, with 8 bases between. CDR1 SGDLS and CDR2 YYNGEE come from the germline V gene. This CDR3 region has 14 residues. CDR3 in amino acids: CASSGGSNTGELFF. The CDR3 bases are TGTGCCAGCAGCGGGGGGTCTAACACCGGGGAGCTGTTTTTT.

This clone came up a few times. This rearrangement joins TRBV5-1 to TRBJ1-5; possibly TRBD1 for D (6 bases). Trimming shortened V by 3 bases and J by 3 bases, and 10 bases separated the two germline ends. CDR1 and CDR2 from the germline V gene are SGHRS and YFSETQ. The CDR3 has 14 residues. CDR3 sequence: CASSSGEDNQPQHF. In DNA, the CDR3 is TGCGCCAGCAGCTCAGGGGAGGACAATCAGCCCCAGCATTTT.